Listed here are 30 T cell receptor beta chains from one sample, sequenced in a study of response to subunit inactivated influenza vaccine. From the RT-PCR reads, TCRdb called clonotypes with MiXCR, one entry per CDR3 protein. Among hundreds of thousands of distinct CDR3 sequences listed, roughly 27% were seen once. Sequenced material: CD4+ T cells sorted from PBMCs, taken 5 days after vaccination. Receptor source: a man aged 45-65 years who received an inactivated influenza vaccine.

The V call is TRBV11-2, the J call TRBJ2-7; 9 positions match TRBD2. J gave up 5 bases and V 5 bases, and 7 bases lay outside the gene matches. The germline CDR1 and CDR2 sequences are SGHAT and FQNNGV. CDR3 length: 14 residues. CDR3 in amino acids: CASSPSGGRNEQYF. CDR3 sequence (DNA): TGTGCCAGCAGCCCAAGCGGGGGGCGGAACGAGCAGTACTTC.

This clonotype has more than one count but fewer than ten. The chain has TRBV16 and TRBJ2-1, with D perhaps TRBD1 or TRBD2 (6 bases each). This CDR3 has 13 residues. Germline CDR1 and CDR2: KGHSY and FQNENV. V shed 8 bases and J shed 5 bases, with 13 bases lying between them. As DNA, the CDR3 is TGTGCCAGCGCAAGGGGGGCCCACAATGAGCAGTTCTTC. This sequence encodes CASARGAHNEQFF. The whole variable domain, filled in from reference TRBV16 and TRBJ2-1, reads GEEVAQTPKHLVRGEGQKAKLYCAPIKGHSYVFWYQQVLKNEFKFLISFQNENVFDETGMPKERFSAKCLPNSPCSLEIQATKLEDSAVYFCASARGAHNEQFFGPGTRLTVL.

This clonotype occurred a few times. This chain joins TRBV20-1 and TRBJ1-2, with 11 positions matching TRBD1. Trimming removed 3 bases from V and 4 bases from J; junction bases left unmatched: 13. This CDR3 is built from 17 residues. Germline values: CDR1 DFQATT, CDR2 SNEGSKA (reference sequence). The CDR3 spells CSASRTTPGQGGYGYTF. The CDR3 bases are TGCAGTGCTAGCCGAACCACCCCGGGACAGGGGGGCTATGGCTACACCTTC.

V is TRBV6-6 and J is TRBJ2-3; a weak D match, TRBD2 (5 bases). This CDR3 contains 13 residues. Trimming removed 8 bases at V and 2 bases at J, with 11 bases between. The germline gives CDR1 MNHNY, CDR2 SVGAGI (reference sequence). The CDR3 region is CASALVPTDTQYF. In nucleotides, the CDR3 is TGTGCCAGCGCACTAGTGCCCACAGATACGCAGTATTTT.

This chain connects TRBV12-3 or TRBV12-4 to TRBJ1-2; D possibly corresponds to TRBD1 (5 bases). Deletions cut 6 bases from V and 6 bases from J, with 14 bases between. The CDR3 covers 13 residues. This CDR3 is CASSRQGSDGYTF. CDR3 DNA sequence: TGTGCCAGCAGCCGCCAGGGTTCGGATGGCTACACCTTC.

The rearrangement links TRBV5-1 to TRBJ1-5, with a possible D match to TRBD1 (5 bases). The ends were cut back, 4 bases at V and 1 base at J, with 12 bases in the middle. This CDR3 region has 15 residues. The germline CDR1 and CDR2 sequences are SGHRS and YFSETQ. The CDR3 nucleotides are TGCGCCAGCAGCCAGGGACCGCCGAGCAATCAGCCCCAGCATTTT. It is translated as CASSQGPPSNQPQHF.

The rearrangement joins TRBV7-2 to TRBJ2-3; 7 bases are a match to TRBD2. Germline trimming cut 1 base from V and 0 bases from J; bases unmatched to any gene: 4. The germline V gene encodes CDR1 SGHTA and CDR2 FQGNSA. The CDR3 extends over 16 amino acids. The chain's CDR3 is CASSLELAFSTDTQYF. DNA for the CDR3: TGTGCCAGCAGCTTAGAACTAGCGTTCAGCACAGATACGCAGTATTTT.

The chain recombines TRBV6-5 with TRBJ1-1; 9 bases are a match to TRBD1. The germline V gene encodes CDR1 MNHEY and CDR2 SVGAGI. The trim removed 4 bases at V and 1 base at J, leaving 4 bases unmatched. CDR3 length equals 15 residues. Here the CDR3 DNA reads TGTGCCAGCAGTTGGACAGGGGCTCCGAACACTGAAGCTTTCTTT. Residues: CASSWTGAPNTEAFF.

This clonotype was counted only a few times. V usage is TRBV12-3 or TRBV12-4 and J usage is TRBJ2-1; D is unclear. This CDR3 spans 13 amino acids. V lost 4 bases to trimming and J lost 6 bases, with 10 bases between them. CDR3 nucleotide sequence: TGTGCCAGCAGTTCCTCCTATTCCAATGAGCAGTTCTTC. Protein: CASSSSYSNEQFF.

CDR3 sequence reads: CASSLSGRLTSTDTQYF. The DNA for the CDR3 is TGTGCCAGCAGCCTTAGCGGGAGGCTTACTAGCACAGATACGCAGTATTTT. The gene calls are TRBV7-3 and TRBJ2-3, with TRBD2 matching over 10 bases. The CDR3 is 17 residues long. Germline V lookup: CDR1 SGHTA, CDR2 FQGTGA. The ends lost 5 bases at V and 0 bases at J; junction bases unmatched: 8.

The V gene is TRBV7-9, the J gene TRBJ1-4; possible D gene TRBD1, 5 bases. V was cut by 1 base and J by 4 bases, with 10 bases left in between. CDR1 SEHNR and CDR2 FQNEAQ come from the germline V gene (reference sequence). This CDR3 spans 15 amino acids. In nucleotides, the CDR3 is TGTGCCAGCAGCTTAGGGGGCAGCTTTAATGAAAAACTGTTTTTT. Protein: CASSLGGSFNEKLFF.

The chain links TRBV4-3 to TRBJ1-6; 7 nucleotides align to TRBD1. The CDR3 spans 15 residues. Germline V gene data show CDR1 as LGHNA and CDR2 as YSLEER. The ends lost 0 bases at V and 9 bases at J; junction bases unmatched: 5. The CDR3 spells CASSQEGQTRSPLHF. The DNA for the CDR3 is TGCGCCAGCAGCCAAGAGGGACAGACCCGTTCACCCCTCCACTTT.

This chain uses TRBV2 with TRBJ2-3; TRBD1 or TRBD2 may be the D gene (7 bases each). V was trimmed by 4 bases and J by 0 bases, leaving 11 bases between them. CDR3 length equals 15 residues. Germline V gene lookup returns CDR1 SNHLY and CDR2 FYNNEI. The CDR3 sequence is CASSAQGGSTDTQYF. The CDR3 DNA sequence: TGTGCCAGCAGTGCTCAGGGGGGGAGCACAGATACGCAGTATTTT.

The genes are TRBV6-1 and TRBJ1-2, with D possibly TRBD1 on 6 matching bases. The CDR3 runs 15 residues. The germline V gene encodes CDR1 MNHNS and CDR2 SASEGT. V was cut by 5 bases and J by 4 bases, with 17 bases left in between. The CDR3 DNA follows: TGTGCCAGCAGTCCGACGAGGGGGATGAGCTATGGCTACACCTTC. Protein sequence: CASSPTRGMSYGYTF.

The chain couples TRBV7-2 to TRBJ2-7, with D maybe TRBD2 (5 bases). V was shortened by 5 bases and J by 2 bases, with 13 bases between the two germline ends. The germline gives CDR1 SGHTA, CDR2 FQGNSA. CDR3 length: 14 residues. The CDR3 DNA reads as TGTGCCAGCAGCCCAGGACTCAGTGCCTACGAGCAGTACTTC. Translated: CASSPGLSAYEQYF.

The V and J genes are TRBV20-1 and TRBJ2-3; D call uncertain. The V end lost 3 bases, the J end lost 2 bases, and 6 bases lay between the germline ends. The germline CDR1 and CDR2 sequences are DFQATT and SNEGSKA (reference sequence). This CDR3 spans 12 amino acids. CDR3 protein: CSASGATDTQYF. The DNA for the CDR3 is TGCAGTGCTAGCGGCGCCACAGATACGCAGTATTTT.

The J gene is TRBJ2-6, the V gene TRBV30; 7 nucleotides agree with TRBD1. This CDR3 spans 15 amino acids. The germline CDR1 and CDR2 sequences are GTSNPN and SVGIG (reference sequence). V trimming: 5 bases; J trimming: 0 bases; junction bases outside the gene matches: 4. CDR3 sequence: CAWGTESSGANVLTF. CDR3 nucleotides: TGTGCCTGGGGGACAGAGAGCTCTGGGGCCAACGTCCTGACTTTC.

The chain recombines TRBV5-5 with TRBJ2-5; TRBD2 aligns across 7 bases. The germline gives CDR1 SGHKS, CDR2 YYEKEE (reference sequence). The length of the CDR3 is 15 residues. Unmatched junction bases numbered 4, after V lost 0 bases and J lost 2 bases. The CDR3 protein is CASSLELARQETQYF. For the CDR3, the DNA is TGTGCCAGCAGCTTGGAACTAGCGAGACAAGAGACCCAGTACTTC.

The rearrangement joins TRBV6-1 to TRBJ2-5, with D uncertain. The CDR3 consists of 14 residues. Per the germline V gene, CDR1 is MNHNS and CDR2 is SASEGT. The germline V and J ends were trimmed by 2 bases and 0 bases, with 7 bases remaining between them. The CDR3 protein is CASSENLNQETQYF. The CDR3, as DNA: TGTGCCAGCAGTGAAAACTTAAACCAAGAGACCCAGTACTTC.

This chain connects TRBV6-2 or TRBV6-3 to TRBJ2-1, with 9 bases identical to TRBD1. V trimming: 6 bases; J trimming: 8 bases; junction bases outside the gene matches: 14. This CDR3 contains 16 residues. The V gene's germline CDR1 is MNHEY and CDR2 SVGEGT. The CDR3 coding sequence is TGTGCCAGCAGCCCTACTCCGGGACAGGGAGGCGATGAGCAGTTCTTC. Translating gives CASSPTPGQGGDEQFF.

This clonotype was recorded a few times. The rearrangement joins TRBV3-1 to TRBJ1-1; D call uncertain. Looked up from germline, CDR1 is LGHDT and CDR2 is YNNKEL (reference sequence). V dropped 6 bases and J dropped 4 bases, with 15 bases sitting between them. The CDR3 runs to 14 residues. CDR3 bases: TGTGCCAGCAGAAGAGCCGGAGGGTTCACTGAAGCTTTCTTT. Encoded protein: CASRRAGGFTEAFF.

The chain couples TRBV5-1 to TRBJ2-5; possible D gene TRBD2, 5 bases. With 0 bases removed from V and 5 bases from J, the gap between germline ends came to 11 bases. The CDR3 extends over 14 amino acids. CDR1 and CDR2 (germline): SGHRS, YFSETQ. The chain's CDR3 is CASSLDTGGETQYF. The CDR3 DNA sequence: TGCGCCAGCAGCTTGGACACTGGCGGGGAGACCCAGTACTTC.

CDR3 coding DNA: TGTGCCAGCAGTTTACAGGGGTTCACTCAGCCCCAGCATTTT. Translation: CASSLQGFTQPQHF. The chain employs TRBV12-3 or TRBV12-4 and TRBJ1-5; possible D gene TRBD1, 6 bases. Trimming shortened V by 2 bases and J by 6 bases, and 11 bases separated the two germline ends. This CDR3 spans 14 amino acids.

V and J are TRBV2 and TRBJ2-5; D gene ambiguous. This CDR3 has 13 amino acids. The germline V gene encodes CDR1 SNHLY and CDR2 FYNNEI. The ends were cut back, 7 bases at V and 4 bases at J, with 13 bases in the middle. The CDR3 sequence: CASKRTWGETQYF. The CDR3 nucleotides are TGTGCCAGCAAAAGGACCTGGGGAGAGACCCAGTACTTC.

This clonotype was picked up a small number of times. This rearrangement joins TRBV6-5 to TRBJ2-7; 14 bases agree with TRBD2. The CDR3 has 17 residues. V lost 3 bases to trimming and J lost 3 bases; unmatched junction nucleotides: 7. The V gene's germline CDR1 is MNHEY and CDR2 SVGAGI. The CDR3 coding sequence is TGTGCCAGCAGTTATCTATGGACTAGCGGGGGGTACTACGAGCAGTACTTC. Translated: CASSYLWTSGGYYEQYF.

This clonotype was detected ten times or more. The CDR3: CASSLLGDLLHF. Here the CDR3 DNA reads TGTGCCAGCAGTTTATTGGGTGACCTCCTCCACTTT. The chain joins TRBV28 to TRBJ1-6, with D unresolved. The CDR3 loop spans 12 amino acids. V was cut by 1 base and J by 15 bases, with 10 bases left in between. The V gene's germline CDR1 is MDHEN and CDR2 SYDVKM.

The sample holds a few counts of this clonotype. This rearrangement joins TRBV15 to TRBJ2-2; possibly TRBD2 for D (5 bases). The CDR3 is made up of 12 amino acids. Germline V gene lookup returns CDR1 LNHNV and CDR2 YYDKDF (reference sequence). With 8 bases removed from V and 4 bases from J, the gap between germline ends came to 8 bases. The CDR3 spells CATGESTGELFF. CDR3 in DNA: TGTGCCACCGGGGAGAGCACCGGGGAGCTGTTTTTT. The variable domain in full, with the rest retrieved from reference TRBV15 and TRBJ2-2, is DAMVIQNPRYQVTQFGKPVTLSCSQTLNHNVMYWYQQKSSQAPKLLFHYYDKDFNNEADTPDNFQSRRPNTSFCFLDIRSPGLGDTAMYLCATGESTGELFFGEGSRLTVL.

The table lists this clonotype with a few counts. This chain joins TRBV4-2 and TRBJ2-7, with 9 bases aligning to TRBD2. This CDR3 spans 18 amino acids. V lost 1 base, J lost 0 bases, and 10 bases stayed unmatched. Per the germline V gene, CDR1 is LGHNA and CDR2 is YNFKEQ. The CDR3 loop is CASSQAGSGGLSSYEQYF. The CDR3 DNA reads as TGTGCCAGCAGCCAAGCGGGTAGCGGGGGCCTTAGCTCCTACGAGCAGTACTTC.

This clonotype was detected many times. The genes are TRBV5-1 and TRBJ2-5, with 8 bases aligning to TRBD1. The CDR3 runs to 14 residues. Germline V gene lookup returns CDR1 SGHRS and CDR2 YFSETQ. J was trimmed by 5 bases and V by 3 bases; bases with no gene match: 6. CDR3 bases: TGCGCCAGCAGCTCCGGACAGGGCGGGGAGACCCAGTACTTC. This encodes CASSSGQGGETQYF.

The rearrangement joins TRBV6-6 to TRBJ2-1; D gene ambiguous. Germline V CDR1 and CDR2: MNHNY, SVGAGI (reference sequence). V lost 6 bases, J lost 12 bases, and 15 bases lay in between. CDR3 size: 12 residues. CDR3: CASREDRSAQFF. The CDR3 DNA follows: TGTGCCAGCAGAGAAGACCGGTCGGCGCAGTTCTTC.